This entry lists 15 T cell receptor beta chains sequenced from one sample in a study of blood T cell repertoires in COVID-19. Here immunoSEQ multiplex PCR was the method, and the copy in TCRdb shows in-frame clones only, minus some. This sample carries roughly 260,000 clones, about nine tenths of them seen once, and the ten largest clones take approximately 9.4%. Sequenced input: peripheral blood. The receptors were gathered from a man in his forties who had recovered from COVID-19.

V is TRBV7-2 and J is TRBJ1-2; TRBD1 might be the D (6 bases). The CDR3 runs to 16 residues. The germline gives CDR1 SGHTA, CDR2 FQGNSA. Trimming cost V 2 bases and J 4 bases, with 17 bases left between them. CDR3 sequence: CASSLRGTRGPYGYTF. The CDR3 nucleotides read TGTGCCAGCAGCTTAAGAGGGACAAGGGGACCCTATGGCTACACCTTC.

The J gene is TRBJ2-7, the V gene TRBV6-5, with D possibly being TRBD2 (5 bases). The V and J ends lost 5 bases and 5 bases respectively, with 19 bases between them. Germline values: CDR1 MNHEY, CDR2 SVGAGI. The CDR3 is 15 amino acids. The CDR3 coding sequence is TGTGCCAGCAGTACCCTCCCTGCGAGCGGCGACGAGCAGTACTTC. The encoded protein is CASSTLPASGDEQYF.

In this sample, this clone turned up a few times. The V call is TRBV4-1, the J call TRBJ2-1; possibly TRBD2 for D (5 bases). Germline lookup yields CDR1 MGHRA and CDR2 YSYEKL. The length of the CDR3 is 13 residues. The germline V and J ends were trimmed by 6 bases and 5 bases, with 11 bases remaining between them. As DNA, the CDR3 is TGCGCCAGCAGAGGAGTCGGGAACAATGAGCAGTTCTTC. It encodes CASRGVGNNEQFF.

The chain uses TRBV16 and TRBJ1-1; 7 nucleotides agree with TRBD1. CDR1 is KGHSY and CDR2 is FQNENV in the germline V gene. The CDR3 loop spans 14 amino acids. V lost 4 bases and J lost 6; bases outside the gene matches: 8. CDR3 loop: CASSRQGSVAEAFF. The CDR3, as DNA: TGTGCCAGCAGCCGACAGGGAAGTGTCGCTGAAGCTTTCTTT.

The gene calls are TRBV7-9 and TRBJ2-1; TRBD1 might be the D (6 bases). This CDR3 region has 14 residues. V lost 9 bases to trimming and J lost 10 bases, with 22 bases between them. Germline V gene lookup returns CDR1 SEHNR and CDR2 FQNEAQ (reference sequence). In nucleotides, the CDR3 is TGTGCCAGTACAATAGGGGGTCCGAACAGGGAGCAGTTCTTC. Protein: CASTIGGPNREQFF.

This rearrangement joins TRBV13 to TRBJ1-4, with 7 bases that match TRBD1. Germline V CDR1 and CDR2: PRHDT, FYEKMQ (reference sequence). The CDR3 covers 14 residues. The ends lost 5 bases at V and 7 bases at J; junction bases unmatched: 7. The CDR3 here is CASSPRGFGEKLFF. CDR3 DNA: TGTGCCAGCAGCCCCAGGGGGTTTGGTGAAAAACTGTTTTTT.

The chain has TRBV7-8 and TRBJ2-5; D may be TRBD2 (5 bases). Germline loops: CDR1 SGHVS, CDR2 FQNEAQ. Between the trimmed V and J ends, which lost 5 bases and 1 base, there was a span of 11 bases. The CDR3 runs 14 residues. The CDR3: CASSRAVSQETQYF. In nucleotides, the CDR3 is TGTGCCAGCAGCCGAGCGGTCAGCCAAGAGACCCAGTACTTC.

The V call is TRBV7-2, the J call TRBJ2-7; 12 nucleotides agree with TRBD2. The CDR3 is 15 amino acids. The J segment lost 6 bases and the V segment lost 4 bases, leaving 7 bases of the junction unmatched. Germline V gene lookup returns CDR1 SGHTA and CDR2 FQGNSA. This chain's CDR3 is CASSYTRLAGAEQYF. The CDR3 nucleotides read TGTGCCAGCAGCTACACTAGACTAGCGGGAGCCGAGCAGTACTTC.

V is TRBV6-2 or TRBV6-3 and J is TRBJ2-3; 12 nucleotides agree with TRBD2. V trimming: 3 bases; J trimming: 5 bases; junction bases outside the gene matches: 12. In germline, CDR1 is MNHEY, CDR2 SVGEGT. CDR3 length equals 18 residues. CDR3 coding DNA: TGTGCCAGCAGTTATATCCCCCTAGCGGGAGGGCCAGGAGATACGCAGTATTTT. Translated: CASSYIPLAGGPGDTQYF.

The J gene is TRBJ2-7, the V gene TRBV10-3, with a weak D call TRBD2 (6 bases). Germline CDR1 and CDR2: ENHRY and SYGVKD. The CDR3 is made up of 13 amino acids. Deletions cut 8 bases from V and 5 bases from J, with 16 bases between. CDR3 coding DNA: TGTGCCATCGTCGCCATCCCGGGGGACGAGCAGTACTTC. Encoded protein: CAIVAIPGDEQYF.

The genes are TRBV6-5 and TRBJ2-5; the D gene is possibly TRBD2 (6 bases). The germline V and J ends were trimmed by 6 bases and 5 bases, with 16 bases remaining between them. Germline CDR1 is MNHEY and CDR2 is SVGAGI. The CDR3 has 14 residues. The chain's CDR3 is CASRWDQGGETQYF. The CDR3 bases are TGTGCCAGCAGATGGGACCAAGGAGGGGAGACCCAGTACTTC.

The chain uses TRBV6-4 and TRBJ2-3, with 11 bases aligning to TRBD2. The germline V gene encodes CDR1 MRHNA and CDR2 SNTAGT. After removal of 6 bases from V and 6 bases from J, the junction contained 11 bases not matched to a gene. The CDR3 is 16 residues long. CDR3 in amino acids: CASSILAGARLDTQYF. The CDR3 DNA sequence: TGTGCCAGCAGCATACTAGCGGGGGCCCGCCTGGATACGCAGTATTTT.

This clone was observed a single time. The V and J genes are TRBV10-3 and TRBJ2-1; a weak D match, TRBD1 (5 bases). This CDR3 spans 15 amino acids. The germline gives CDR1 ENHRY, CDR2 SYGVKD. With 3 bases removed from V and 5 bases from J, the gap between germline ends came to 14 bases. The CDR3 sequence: CAISDYLQGNNEQFF. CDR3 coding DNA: TGTGCCATCAGTGACTATCTCCAGGGCAACAATGAGCAGTTCTTC.

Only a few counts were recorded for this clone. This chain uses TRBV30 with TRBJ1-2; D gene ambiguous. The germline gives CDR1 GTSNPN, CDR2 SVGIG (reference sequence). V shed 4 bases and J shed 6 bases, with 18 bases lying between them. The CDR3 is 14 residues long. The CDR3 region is CAWIQSRATNGYTF. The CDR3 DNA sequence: TGTGCCTGGATACAGTCGCGGGCTACGAATGGCTACACCTTC.

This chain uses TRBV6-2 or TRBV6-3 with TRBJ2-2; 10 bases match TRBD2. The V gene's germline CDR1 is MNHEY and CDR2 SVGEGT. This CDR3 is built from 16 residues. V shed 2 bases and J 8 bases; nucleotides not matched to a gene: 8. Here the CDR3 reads CASSYPAGGPEGELFF. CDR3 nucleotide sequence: TGTGCCAGCAGTTACCCAGCGGGGGGGCCGGAAGGGGAGCTGTTTTTT.